The 30 T cell receptor beta chains listed next were all sequenced from one sample in a study of T cells in Graves' hyperthyroidism and ophthalmopathy. It was RNA transcripts that yielded the amplified TCR beta CDR3 regions. HTBI primers were used for first-round RT-PCR of the TCR CDR3. Using its own MiXCR run on the multiplex PCR reads, TCRdb lists one record per CDR3 protein. Of about 540,000 distinct CDR3 sequences in the sample, 46% were seen once. Sequencing used peripheral blood or thyroid tissue (not recorded which). These receptors were obtained from a woman aged 18 to 35 with Graves' hyperthyroidism.

For the CDR3, the DNA is TGTGCCACCAGTGATCTTGGACTAGCGGGTTCGGAAGATACGCAGTATTTT. This codes for CATSDLGLAGSEDTQYF. V is TRBV24-1 and J is TRBJ2-3, with 11 bases fitting TRBD2. Germline-derived CDR1 and CDR2 are KGHDR and SFDVKD. The CDR3 covers 17 residues. After removal of 3 bases from V and 5 bases from J, the junction contained 9 bases not matched to a gene.

This clonotype was observed a few times. The rearrangement uses TRBV7-2 and TRBJ2-2, with D unresolved. Trimming removed 0 bases from V and 3 bases from J, with 5 bases in between. The CDR3 contains 14 residues. Per germline, CDR1 SGHTA and CDR2 FQGNSA. The CDR3 DNA reads TGTGCCAGCAGCTTAGCCTCTCACACCGGGGAGCTGTTTTTT. It specifies CASSLASHTGELFF.

This clonotype was observed a few times. The rearrangement uses TRBV4-1 and TRBJ1-1; 10 nucleotides agree with TRBD1. Germline V gene lookup returns CDR1 MGHRA and CDR2 YSYEKL. This CDR3 has 15 amino acids. Unmatched junction bases numbered 5, after V lost 2 bases and J lost 5 bases. The chain's CDR3 is CASSQSGTGATEAFF. CDR3 nucleotides: TGCGCCAGCAGCCAATCCGGGACAGGGGCAACTGAAGCTTTCTTT.

Of note for this clonotype: Mismatch with germline at one junction end may stem from a read error. The rearrangement joins TRBV7-2 to TRBJ2-7; 9 nucleotides agree with TRBD2. Germline values: CDR1 SGHTA, CDR2 FQGNSA. This CDR3 has 15 amino acids. The CDR3 region is CASSQLGSGRNEQYF. The CDR3 region has the DNA TGCGCCAGCAGCCAATTAGGTAGCGGGAGAAACGAGCAGTACTTC.

The chain has TRBV7-2 and TRBJ2-7; a weak D match, TRBD2 (5 bases). The ends were cut back, 2 bases at V and 7 bases at J, with 12 bases in the middle. Germline values: CDR1 SGHTA, CDR2 FQGNSA. The CDR3 has 13 amino acids. The CDR3 sequence: CASSLRREREQYF. CDR3 DNA sequence: TGTGCCAGCAGCTTACGGCGCGAGCGGGAGCAGTACTTC.

On this clonotype: The junction departs from the called germline gene at one end, perhaps through a read error. The rearrangement links TRBV7-3 to TRBJ1-5; D uncertain. CDR1 and CDR2 (germline): SGHTA, FQGTGA. The CDR3 runs 13 residues. In DNA, the CDR3 is TGCGCCAGCAGCCAATCCCAGGATCAGCCCCAGCATTTT. Protein sequence: CASSQSQDQPQHF.

This clonotype has a handful of counts. The rearrangement uses TRBV15 and TRBJ1-5; tentatively, D is TRBD1 (5 bases). Germline V gene lookup returns CDR1 LNHNV and CDR2 YYDKDF (reference sequence). V shed 3 bases and J shed 2 bases, with 8 bases lying between them. The CDR3 is 14 amino acids. Written as DNA, the CDR3 is TGTGCCACCAGCAGCCGGGACGGCAATCAGCCCCAGCATTTT. Protein: CATSSRDGNQPQHF.

The chain employs TRBV7-9 and TRBJ2-7; D possibly corresponds to TRBD2 (7 bases). CDR3 length equals 14 residues. Germline lookup yields CDR1 SEHNR and CDR2 FQNEAQ (reference sequence). Trimming removed 5 bases at V and 7 bases at J, with 18 bases between. The CDR3 loop reads CASSRGARDGEQYF. DNA of the CDR3: TGTGCCAGCAGCCGGGGGGCGAGGGATGGTGAGCAGTACTTC.

This clonotype was detected once. The CDR3 is CSGGQGKDYGYTF. For the CDR3, the DNA is TGCAGCGGCGGACAGGGGAAGGACTATGGCTACACCTTC. The V gene is TRBV29-1, the J gene TRBJ1-2; 9 positions match TRBD1. Germline V gene data show CDR1 as SQVTM and CDR2 as ANQGSEA. The V segment lost 7 bases and the J segment 3 bases; nucleotides outside the gene matches: 6. The CDR3 is 13 residues long. Looking up the rest from reference TRBV29-1 and TRBJ1-2 gives the full variable domain: SAVISQKPSRDICQRGTSLTIQCQVDSQVTMMFWYRQQPGQSLTLIATANQGSEATYESGFVIDKFPISRPNLTFSTLTVSNMSPEDSSIYLCSGGQGKDYGYTFGSGTRLTVV.

The V call is TRBV10-3, the J call TRBJ2-5, with 7 bases fitting TRBD2. The junction had 4 bases not matched to a gene; V was cut back by 0 bases and J by 0 bases. Germline CDR1 ENHRY, CDR2 SYGVKD. CDR3 length: 16 amino acids. The CDR3 DNA follows: TGTGCCATCAGTGAGTCGACTAGCAGGGACCAAGAGACCCAGTACTTC. Protein: CAISESTSRDQETQYF.

The V call is TRBV11-2, the J call TRBJ1-1, with a weak D call TRBD1 (5 bases). V was shortened by 5 bases and J by 0 bases, with 13 bases between the two germline ends. The CDR3 contains 15 residues. Germline V gives CDR1 SGHAT, CDR2 FQNNGV. The CDR3 region has the DNA TGTGCCAGCAGCCAAGTGGACACGCTGAACACTGAAGCTTTCTTT. This encodes CASSQVDTLNTEAFF.

This clonotype was observed a few times. This may come from a read error, since a much larger clone is one base off. The genes are TRBV12-3 or TRBV12-4 and TRBJ1-1; 7 bases agree with TRBD1. The CDR3 is 12 amino acids. V dropped 6 bases and J dropped 4; count of bases not matched to a gene: 2. The CDR3 DNA reads TGTGCCAGCAGGCGACAGGGCACTGAAGCTTTCTTT. Its translation is CASRRQGTEAFF.

In this sample, this clonotype turned up many times. This chain joins TRBV13 and TRBJ2-5; 9 nucleotides match TRBD1. The trim removed 5 bases at V and 3 bases at J, leaving 4 bases unmatched. CDR1 is PRHDT and CDR2 is FYEKMQ in the germline V gene (reference sequence). The length of the CDR3 is 14 residues. The CDR3 bases are TGTGCCAGCAGCCCCCGGACAGGGGAAGAGACCCAGTACTTC. It encodes CASSPRTGEETQYF.

This clonotype has a count of ten or more. The chain is built from TRBV10-3 and TRBJ1-2; D is unresolved. CDR3 length: 14 amino acids. Per germline, CDR1 ENHRY and CDR2 SYGVKD. V was cut by 2 bases and J by 3 bases, with 10 bases left in between. The CDR3 sequence is CAISEKGVYYGYTF. CDR3 in DNA: TGTGCCATCAGTGAGAAAGGCGTTTACTATGGCTACACCTTC.

The chain carries TRBV20-1 and TRBJ1-2, with 8 positions matching TRBD1. Germline V CDR1 and CDR2: DFQATT, SNEGSKA (reference sequence). This CDR3 comprises 14 residues. J was trimmed by 8 bases and V by 0 bases; bases with no gene match: 8. The chain's CDR3 is CSARDLGQGNGYTF. Written as DNA, the CDR3 is TGCAGTGCTAGAGATCTTGGACAGGGAAACGGCTACACCTTC.

This clonotype was recorded at least ten times. The chain combines TRBV7-3 with TRBJ1-6, with 7 bases lining up with TRBD1. Per germline, CDR1 SGHTA and CDR2 FQGTGA. The CDR3 sequence is 14 residues long. Germline trimming cut 4 bases from V and 7 bases from J; bases unmatched to any gene: 4. In DNA form, the CDR3 reads TGTGCCAGCAGCTCAGGGACAGAGAATTCACCCCTCCACTTT. Protein product: CASSSGTENSPLHF.

The CDR3, as DNA: TGTGCCACCAGCAGAGATCGTAGCGGGAGGGCCGGTGAGCAGTTCTTC. Protein: CATSRDRSGRAGEQFF. This chain joins TRBV15 and TRBJ2-1, with 11 bases fitting TRBD2. J was trimmed by 9 bases and V by 0 bases; bases with no gene match: 7. The V gene's germline CDR1 is LNHNV and CDR2 YYDKDF (reference sequence). The CDR3 is 16 amino acids.

J is TRBJ1-6 and V is TRBV20-1; possible D gene TRBD1, 6 bases. The germline V gene encodes CDR1 DFQATT and CDR2 SNEGSKA (reference sequence). V was trimmed by 5 bases and J by 4 bases, leaving 9 bases between them. The CDR3 length is 13 residues. DNA for the CDR3: TGCAGTGCTGCCAGGGGTTATAATTCACCCCTCCACTTT. Its translation is CSAARGYNSPLHF.

CDR3 nucleotide sequence: TGTGCCAGCAGCTTACAGGGTCCTCAGCCCCAGCATTTT. The encoded protein is CASSLQGPQPQHF. The V and J genes are TRBV7-2 and TRBJ1-5, with TRBD1 as a possible D gene (5 bases). Per germline, CDR1 SGHTA and CDR2 FQGNSA. CDR3 length: 13 amino acids. The ends were cut back, 2 bases at V and 6 bases at J, with 8 bases in the middle.

The chain combines TRBV11-3 with TRBJ1-5, with D tentatively TRBD1 (5 bases). V dropped 5 bases and J dropped 6 bases, with 17 bases sitting between them. There are 15 residues in the CDR3. CDR1 SGHNT and CDR2 YENEEA come from the germline V gene. CDR3 residues: CASSRRFGAVQPQHF. In DNA, the CDR3 is TGTGCCAGCAGCAGAAGGTTTGGGGCGGTTCAGCCCCAGCATTTT.

This clonotype was detected only a few times. This chain uses TRBV20-1 with TRBJ2-7; D gene unclear. There are 14 residues in the CDR3. Germline CDR1 reads DFQATT; CDR2 reads SNEGSKA (reference sequence). The V end was cut by 4 bases, the J end by 2 bases, with 15 bases between. The CDR3 protein is CSAMWVLRPYEQYF. CDR3 bases: TGCAGTGCTATGTGGGTTCTGAGGCCCTACGAGCAGTACTTC.

Ten or more counts support this clonotype. The CDR3 DNA reads TGTGCCAGTAACTCGGCGAGGACTTTCTTT. This codes for CASNSARTFF. The V call is TRBV19, the J call TRBJ1-1; D uncertain. In germline, CDR1 is LNHDA, CDR2 SQIVND (reference sequence). The CDR3 is made up of 10 amino acids. The ends were cut back, 7 bases at V and 12 bases at J, with 12 bases in the middle.

At least ten counts were recorded for this clonotype. The chain links TRBV12-3 or TRBV12-4 to TRBJ1-5; 7 bases match TRBD1. V was pared by 5 bases and J by 9 bases, with 4 bases of the junction left unmatched. The CDR3 is 12 residues long. CDR3 protein: CASSRDRWPQHF. In DNA form, the CDR3 reads TGTGCCAGCAGTCGGGACAGATGGCCCCAGCATTTT.

This clonotype was picked up many times. The V and J genes are TRBV29-1 and TRBJ1-2; D uncertain. Germline V CDR1 and CDR2: SQVTM, ANQGSEA. V lost 4 bases and J 0 bases, leaving 9 bases between the germline ends. This CDR3 spans 13 amino acids. In nucleotides, the CDR3 is TGCAGCGTTGGTGCGGCTGCTAACTATGGCTACACCTTC. Its translation: CSVGAAANYGYTF.

As to this clonotype: The CDR3 ends on some other residue instead of the conserved phenylalanine or tryptophan, so this is likely a read error. V gene TRBV10-1 combines with J gene TRBJ2-6; a weak D match, TRBD2 (5 bases). Germline V gives CDR1 WNHNN, CDR2 SYGVQD (reference sequence). The CDR3 loop spans 15 amino acids. V was shortened by 3 bases and J by 4 bases, with 10 bases between the two germline ends. The chain's CDR3 is CASSESGSGANVLTL. For the CDR3, the DNA is TGCGCCAGCAGTGAATCGGGGTCCGGGGCCAACGTCCTGACTCTC.

The gene calls are TRBV25-1 and TRBJ1-2; D remains unclear. Trimming removed 8 bases at V and 4 bases at J, with 26 bases between. Per germline, CDR1 MGHDK and CDR2 SYGVNS. The CDR3 loop spans 17 amino acids. The CDR3 DNA follows: TGTGCCAGCGTCGGTGGTGGAGGGCGGGAGGCAGGCTATGGCTACACCTTC. Its protein is CASVGGGGREAGYGYTF.

Ten or more counts support this clonotype. The chain links TRBV24-1 to TRBJ2-5; D remains ambiguous. The CDR3 length is 13 residues. Per the germline V gene, CDR1 is KGHDR and CDR2 is SFDVKD. Trimming removed 3 bases from V and 5 bases from J, with 9 bases in between. The CDR3 loop reads CATSDLVFETQYF. Written as DNA, the CDR3 is TGTGCCACCAGTGATCTAGTCTTTGAGACCCAGTACTTC.

This clonotype occurred many times. The chain is built from TRBV20-1 and TRBJ2-5; 13 nucleotides match TRBD2. Trimming cost V 6 bases and J 2 bases; bases outside gene matches: 6. There are 15 residues in the CDR3. The germline gives CDR1 DFQATT, CDR2 SNEGSKA (reference sequence). The CDR3, as DNA: TGCAGTGCCACTACTAGCGGGAGGGGGCAAGAGACCCAGTACTTC. It translates to CSATTSGRGQETQYF.

This chain uses TRBV25-1 with TRBJ2-7; D tentatively fits TRBD1 or TRBD2 (5 bases each). The germline V gene encodes CDR1 MGHDK and CDR2 SYGVNS. The V and J ends lost 8 bases and 7 bases respectively, with 21 bases between them. This CDR3 region has 14 residues. The CDR3 bases are TGTGCCAGCTCACCCCCCGGGGCAGGGCCGGAGCAGTACTTC. Translated, it gives CASSPPGAGPEQYF.

V gene TRBV6-1 combines with J gene TRBJ2-7; 14 bases agree with TRBD2. The length of the CDR3 is 16 residues. V lost 6 bases to trimming and J lost 3 bases; unmatched junction nucleotides: 7. Germline CDR1 and CDR2: MNHNS and SASEGT. CDR3 residues: CASSETGLAGGYEQYF. CDR3 in DNA: TGTGCCAGCAGCGAAACCGGACTAGCGGGAGGCTACGAGCAGTACTTC.